This TCR beta chain was identified in a study of beta chain features in type 1 diabetes. A single heparinised draw of approximately 100 mL on average was taken per donor. Sorting with CD45RO/CCR7/CD25/CD127/CD95/CD27 yielded naive, central memory, regulatory and stem-like memory CD4+ cells. Populations obtained by sorting all exceeded 95% purity. Reverse transcription of all isolated RNA meant that expressed TCRB transcripts were sequenced. Produced via immunoSEQ multiplex PCR; TCRdb's table is partial and in-frame only. The sample has under 350,000 clones; more than 13% are singletons. From germline, CDR1 is SGHTA and CDR2 FQGNSA. The V and J ends lost 4 bases and 5 bases, in that order; junction bases with no gene match: 8. The CDR3 covers 15 residues. General study findings and limits: There was a moderate but significant shortening of TCRB CDR3s in all four CD4+ subsets of Type 1 diabetes patients.

This clone was counted only a few times. Its target is not known. The specimen sequenced was naive CD4+ T cells from blood. V is TRBV7-2 and J is TRBJ2-1; 7 positions match TRBD2. The receptor was derived from a man in his thirties or forties with type 1 diabetes. CDR3 sequence (DNA): TGTGCCAGCAGCTGGGAGGGGCGGAGTAACAATGAGCAGTTCTTC. It encodes CASSWEGRSNNEQFF.